This TCR beta chain was profiled in a study of vaccination and CD4 T cells after COVID-19. The study sequenced cultured CD4+ T cell DNA using the Oncomine TCR Beta short-read assay. Each CDR3 protein is one row after TCRdb ran MiXCR on the PCR reads. Of fewer than 20,000 distinct CDR3 sequences in the sample, approximately 52% were seen once. The CDR3 covers 13 residues. V was clipped by 5 bases and J by 6 bases, with 16 bases between them. Per germline, CDR1 SQVTM and CDR2 ANQGSEA. Treatment of the sample: approximately 9-day PBMC culture with coronavirus spike peptide pools or control peptides (ViraFEST assay). As regards this clonotype: Its specificity is unknown.

The source is a human donor who had recovered from COVID-19. Sequences were obtained from CD4+ T cells from blood, cultured in vitro. This sequence joins TRBV29-1 and TRBJ1-1, with D possibly matching TRBD1 (6 bases). The CDR3 is CSVNTGGPAEAFF. CDR3 DNA: TGCAGCGTTAATACCGGGGGGCCCGCTGAAGCTTTCTTT.